The present T cell receptor beta chain was sequenced within a study of cytotoxic CD8 clonotypes in ibrutinib-treated CLL. As for the study in general: The authors obtained response samples at a median of about 11 months of treatment, range 6 to 36. General study points: Under treatment, the uncommon public clonotypes either contracted or remained stable. A difference in sampling times existed between sustained-remission and progressing patients. At the start, clonality exceeded age-matched healthy donors and followed circulating CD8+ T-cell counts.

Clones were read by immunoSEQ multiplex PCR, and TCRdb kept only the in-frame ones, dropping some. The sample yields around 97,000 clones, approximately 78% seen once. CDR1 and CDR2 (germline): MGHDK, SYGVNS. The CDR3 is made up of 15 amino acids. J lost 5 bases, V lost 3 bases, and 4 bases had no gene match. For this clone: What it binds is unknown.

This receptor was identified in a human donor with chronic lymphocytic leukemia. The gene calls are TRBV25-1 and TRBJ1-6; 7 nucleotides line up with TRBD1. The starting material was PBMCs, obtained after 12 months of ibrutinib treatment. CDR3 loop: CASSDIRGDNSPLHF. The CDR3 DNA reads TGTGCCAGCAGTGATATCAGGGGGGATAATTCACCCCTCCACTTT.